Listed below are T cell receptor beta chains from one sample, sequenced in a study of cytomegalovirus exposure and HLA in healthy donors. The method was immunoSEQ multiplex PCR; TCRdb's version includes in-frame clones alone and lacks a portion of them. The sample has approximately 90,000 clones; roughly three quarters are singletons. Sequenced material: PBMCs. The receptor source for this set is a man aged 30 to 39 in good health and CMV-seronegative. Both conserved end residues are part of each CDR3. The order of the fields is D gene, CDR3 length, clone size, J gene, V gene, CDR3 protein, CDR3 DNA. A D gene is named only where the DNA matches it firmly. Clone size is not always given. Where it is, it says once, few, many or a class for expanded clones.

D gene: -
CDR3 length: 14
clone size: -
J gene: TRBJ2-1
V gene: TRBV7-2
CDR3 protein: CASSRNAAGNEQFF
CDR3 DNA: TGTGCCAGCAGCCGTAACGCCGCGGGGAACGAGCAGTTCTTC

D gene: -
CDR3 length: 15
clone size: -
J gene: TRBJ1-6
V gene: TRBV7-8
CDR3 protein: CATTPGRPYNSPLHF
CDR3 DNA: TGTGCCACCACTCCGGGGAGACCCTATAATTCACCCCTCCACTTT

D gene: -
CDR3 length: 14
clone size: -
J gene: TRBJ1-5
V gene: TRBV6-1
CDR3 protein: CASSESRGNQPQHF
CDR3 DNA: TGTGCCAGCAGTGAAAGCAGGGGCAATCAGCCCCAGCATTTT

D gene: -
CDR3 length: 11
clone size: -
J gene: TRBJ1-1
V gene: TRBV7-2
CDR3 protein: CASSLAGGAFF
CDR3 DNA: TGTGCCAGCAGCTTAGCCGGGGGGGCTTTCTTT

D gene: -
CDR3 length: 15
clone size: -
J gene: TRBJ1-1
V gene: TRBV6-5
CDR3 protein: CASNSDQTVNTEAFF
CDR3 DNA: TGTGCCAGCAACTCGGACCAGACAGTGAACACTGAAGCTTTCTTT

D gene: -
CDR3 length: 13
clone size: -
J gene: TRBJ1-5
V gene: TRBV30
CDR3 protein: CAWSVQGYQPQHF
CDR3 DNA: TGTGCCTGGAGTGTTCAGGGTTATCAGCCCCAGCATTTT

D gene: TRBD2
CDR3 length: 16
clone size: -
J gene: TRBJ2-5
V gene: TRBV15
CDR3 protein: CATSRVGGTMKETQYF
CDR3 DNA: TGTGCCACCAGCAGAGTTGGCGGGACTATGAAAGAGACCCAGTACTTC

D gene: -
CDR3 length: 16
clone size: -
J gene: TRBJ1-1
V gene: TRBV4-1
CDR3 protein: CASSPQAGARNTEAFF
CDR3 DNA: TGCGCCAGCAGCCCACAAGCAGGGGCTCGGAACACTGAAGCTTTCTTT

D gene: -
CDR3 length: 14
clone size: -
J gene: TRBJ1-2
V gene: TRBV6-6
CDR3 protein: CASSYSNFRGGYTF
CDR3 DNA: TGTGCCAGCAGTTACTCGAACTTCAGGGGTGGCTACACCTTC

D gene: TRBD2
CDR3 length: 16
clone size: -
J gene: TRBJ2-3
V gene: TRBV5-4
CDR3 protein: CASSLVLAGGTDTQYF
CDR3 DNA: TGTGCCAGCAGCTTGGTACTAGCGGGGGGTACGGATACGCAGTATTTT

D gene: TRBD1
CDR3 length: 15
clone size: -
J gene: TRBJ1-5
V gene: TRBV14
CDR3 protein: CASSRTGHSNQPQHF
CDR3 DNA: TGTGCCAGCAGCCGGACAGGCCATAGCAATCAGCCCCAGCATTTT

D gene: TRBD1
CDR3 length: 13
clone size: -
J gene: TRBJ1-5
V gene: TRBV19
CDR3 protein: CAITDRGRQPQHF
CDR3 DNA: TGTGCCATCACGGACAGGGGACGGCAGCCCCAGCATTTT

D gene: TRBD1
CDR3 length: 18
clone size: -
J gene: TRBJ2-7
V gene: TRBV4-2
CDR3 protein: CASSHTGGAGGSSYEQYF
CDR3 DNA: TGTGCCAGCAGCCACACAGGGGGCGCGGGTGGTAGCTCCTACGAGCAGTACTTC

D gene: TRBD1
CDR3 length: 15
clone size: -
J gene: TRBJ1-5
V gene: TRBV2
CDR3 protein: CASSDGGQNNQPQHF
CDR3 DNA: TGTGCCAGCAGTGATGGGGGACAGAACAATCAGCCCCAGCATTTT

D gene: -
CDR3 length: 11
clone size: -
J gene: TRBJ1-1
V gene: TRBV5-6
CDR3 protein: CASSTGSEAFF
CDR3 DNA: TGTGCCAGCAGCACCGGTTCTGAAGCTTTCTTT

D gene: -
CDR3 length: 14
clone size: -
J gene: TRBJ1-4
V gene: TRBV2
CDR3 protein: CASSSGTPNEKLFF
CDR3 DNA: TGTGCCAGCAGCTCCGGGACACCGAATGAAAAACTGTTTTTT

D gene: TRBD1
CDR3 length: 13
clone size: -
J gene: TRBJ2-7
V gene: TRBV28
CDR3 protein: CASQTGGYDEQYF
CDR3 DNA: TGTGCCAGCCAAACAGGGGGCTACGACGAGCAGTACTTC

D gene: -
CDR3 length: 15
clone size: -
J gene: TRBJ2-3
V gene: TRBV28
CDR3 protein: CASSSAGPLTDTQYF
CDR3 DNA: TGTGCCAGCAGTAGTGCGGGTCCCCTCACAGATACGCAGTATTTT

D gene: TRBD2
CDR3 length: 18
clone size: -
J gene: TRBJ2-2
V gene: TRBV9
CDR3 protein: CASSVVAGGPGMVGELFF
CDR3 DNA: TGTGCCAGCAGCGTAGTTGCGGGGGGGCCCGGAATGGTCGGGGAGCTGTTTTTT

D gene: -
CDR3 length: 17
clone size: -
J gene: TRBJ2-7
V gene: TRBV28
CDR3 protein: CASSFAEGVPPSYEQYF
CDR3 DNA: TGTGCCAGCAGTTTTGCTGAGGGGGTTCCCCCCTCCTACGAGCAGTACTTC

D gene: TRBD2
CDR3 length: 15
clone size: -
J gene: TRBJ2-7
V gene: TRBV5-4
CDR3 protein: CASSLFLAEAYEQYF
CDR3 DNA: TGTGCCAGCAGCTTGTTTCTAGCGGAGGCCTACGAGCAGTACTTC

D gene: -
CDR3 length: 13
clone size: -
J gene: TRBJ2-5
V gene: TRBV15
CDR3 protein: CATSRDHRETQYF
CDR3 DNA: TGTGCCACCAGCAGAGATCACAGGGAGACCCAGTACTTC

D gene: TRBD1
CDR3 length: 15
clone size: -
J gene: TRBJ1-6
V gene: TRBV6-5
CDR3 protein: CASSYSRTGDSPLHF
CDR3 DNA: TGTGCCAGCAGTTATTCACGGACAGGGGATTCACCCCTCCACTTT

D gene: -
CDR3 length: 14
clone size: -
J gene: TRBJ1-1
V gene: TRBV10-3
CDR3 protein: CAISESQGYTEAFF
CDR3 DNA: TGTGCCATCAGTGAGTCGCAGGGGTACACTGAAGCTTTCTTT

D gene: TRBD1
CDR3 length: 14
clone size: -
J gene: TRBJ2-7
V gene: TRBV13
CDR3 protein: CASSRNRGSSEQYF
CDR3 DNA: TGTGCCAGCAGCCGTAACAGGGGGTCGAGTGAGCAGTACTTC

D gene: -
CDR3 length: 15
clone size: -
J gene: TRBJ2-7
V gene: TRBV5-1
CDR3 protein: CASSLDGGILYEQYF
CDR3 DNA: TGCGCCAGCAGCTTGGATGGCGGGATTCTCTACGAGCAGTACTTC

D gene: -
CDR3 length: 15
clone size: -
J gene: TRBJ1-3
V gene: TRBV9
CDR3 protein: CASSVGGTEGNTIYF
CDR3 DNA: TGTGCCAGCAGCGTGGGGGGGACCGAAGGAAACACCATATATTTT

D gene: -
CDR3 length: 14
clone size: -
J gene: TRBJ2-1
V gene: TRBV21-1
CDR3 protein: CASSKGQRGRPPVF
CDR3 DNA: TGTGCCAGCAGCAAGGGACAGCGAGGGCGGCCCCCAGTCTTC

D gene: TRBD2
CDR3 length: 15
clone size: -
J gene: TRBJ2-5
V gene: TRBV6-5
CDR3 protein: CASTRSTSGRETQYF
CDR3 DNA: TGTGCCAGCACTAGGTCGACTAGCGGGAGAGAGACCCAGTACTTC

D gene: -
CDR3 length: 13
clone size: -
J gene: TRBJ1-2
V gene: TRBV7-2
CDR3 protein: CASRATANYGYTF
CDR3 DNA: TGTGCCAGCAGAGCGACAGCTAACTATGGCTACACCTTC

D gene: -
CDR3 length: 16
clone size: -
J gene: TRBJ1-4
V gene: TRBV7-9
CDR3 protein: CSSSLAVWQGSEKLFF
CDR3 DNA: TGTTCCAGCAGCTTAGCGGTATGGCAGGGAAGTGAAAAACTGTTTTTT

D gene: TRBD1
CDR3 length: 15
clone size: few
J gene: TRBJ1-3
V gene: TRBV9
CDR3 protein: CASSVGQGIGNTIYF
CDR3 DNA: TGTGCCAGCAGCGTAGGACAGGGGATTGGAAACACCATATATTTT

D gene: -
CDR3 length: 13
clone size: -
J gene: TRBJ2-5
V gene: TRBV14
CDR3 protein: CASSPILEETQYF
CDR3 DNA: TGTGCCAGCAGCCCAATTCTAGAAGAGACCCAGTACTTC

D gene: -
CDR3 length: 12
clone size: -
J gene: TRBJ2-5
V gene: TRBV7-6
CDR3 protein: CASSPVRETQYF
CDR3 DNA: TGTGCCAGCAGCCCCGTTCGGGAGACCCAGTACTTC

D gene: TRBD1
CDR3 length: 16
clone size: once
J gene: TRBJ2-3
V gene: TRBV5-1
CDR3 protein: CASSPGTGWDTDTQYF
CDR3 DNA: TGCGCCAGCAGCCCCGGGACAGGGTGGGACACAGATACGCAGTATTTT

D gene: -
CDR3 length: 12
clone size: -
J gene: TRBJ1-1
V gene: TRBV29-1
CDR3 protein: CSVGRGPTEAFF
CDR3 DNA: TGCAGCGTCGGGAGGGGACCCACTGAAGCTTTCTTT

D gene: TRBD2
CDR3 length: 16
clone size: -
J gene: TRBJ2-7
V gene: TRBV6-6
CDR3 protein: CASTPSGSLRWYEQYF
CDR3 DNA: TGTGCCAGCACGCCTAGCGGGAGTCTGCGGTGGTACGAGCAGTACTTC

D gene: -
CDR3 length: 13
clone size: -
J gene: TRBJ1-1
V gene: TRBV19
CDR3 protein: CASRTGVNTEAFF
CDR3 DNA: TGTGCCAGTAGGACGGGGGTGAACACTGAAGCTTTCTTT

D gene: TRBD1
CDR3 length: 15
clone size: -
J gene: TRBJ1-1
V gene: TRBV18
CDR3 protein: CASSPGTGVGTEAFF
CDR3 DNA: TGTGCCAGCTCACCCGGGACAGGGGTAGGCACTGAAGCTTTCTTT

D gene: -
CDR3 length: 15
clone size: -
J gene: TRBJ1-5
V gene: TRBV19
CDR3 protein: CASSGQQGGGGPQHF
CDR3 DNA: TGTGCCAGTAGTGGGCAACAGGGAGGGGGAGGGCCCCAGCATTTT

D gene: TRBD1
CDR3 length: 14
clone size: -
J gene: TRBJ2-7
V gene: TRBV6-1
CDR3 protein: CASSMRDRAYEQYF
CDR3 DNA: TGTGCCAGCAGTATGCGGGACAGGGCTTACGAGCAGTACTTC

D gene: TRBD1
CDR3 length: 15
clone size: once
J gene: TRBJ2-7
V gene: TRBV29-1
CDR3 protein: CSVGDRGRGLYEQYF
CDR3 DNA: TGCAGCGTTGGGGACAGGGGGCGAGGGCTATACGAGCAGTACTTC

D gene: -
CDR3 length: 15
clone size: -
J gene: TRBJ2-1
V gene: TRBV27
CDR3 protein: CASSFSRDSYNEQFF
CDR3 DNA: TGTGCCAGCAGTTTCTCGCGGGACTCCTACAATGAGCAGTTCTTC

D gene: -
CDR3 length: 14
clone size: -
J gene: TRBJ2-2
V gene: TRBV7-2
CDR3 protein: CASSLAFSSGELFF
CDR3 DNA: TGTGCCAGCAGCTTAGCGTTTAGTTCCGGGGAGCTGTTTTTT

D gene: TRBD1
CDR3 length: 15
clone size: -
J gene: TRBJ2-1
V gene: TRBV11-2
CDR3 protein: CASSARQGAYNEQFF
CDR3 DNA: TGTGCCAGCAGCGCCCGACAGGGGGCCTACAATGAGCAGTTCTTC

D gene: -
CDR3 length: 12
clone size: -
J gene: TRBJ2-5
V gene: TRBV18
CDR3 protein: CASSIRGETQYF
CDR3 DNA: TGTGCCAGCTCAATCAGGGGCGAGACCCAGTACTTC

D gene: -
CDR3 length: 13
clone size: -
J gene: TRBJ1-3
V gene: TRBV11-2
CDR3 protein: CASSLEQRNTIYF
CDR3 DNA: TGTGCCAGCAGCTTAGAACAAAGAAACACCATATATTTT

D gene: -
CDR3 length: 13
clone size: -
J gene: TRBJ1-2
V gene: TRBV30
CDR3 protein: CAWSVQGDYGYTF
CDR3 DNA: TGTGCCTGGAGTGTACAGGGAGACTATGGCTACACCTTC

D gene: -
CDR3 length: 16
clone size: -
J gene: TRBJ1-1
V gene: TRBV19
CDR3 protein: CASSLARGTVNTEAFF
CDR3 DNA: TGTGCCAGTAGCCTTGCTAGGGGGACGGTGAACACTGAAGCTTTCTTT

D gene: -
CDR3 length: 13
clone size: -
J gene: TRBJ1-2
V gene: TRBV30
CDR3 protein: CAWSSKDKNGYTF
CDR3 DNA: TGTGCCTGGAGTTCGAAAGACAAGAATGGCTACACCTTC

D gene: -
CDR3 length: 13
clone size: -
J gene: TRBJ1-5
V gene: TRBV2
CDR3 protein: CASSTDRNQPQHF
CDR3 DNA: TGTGCCAGCAGTACAGACAGAAATCAGCCCCAGCATTTT